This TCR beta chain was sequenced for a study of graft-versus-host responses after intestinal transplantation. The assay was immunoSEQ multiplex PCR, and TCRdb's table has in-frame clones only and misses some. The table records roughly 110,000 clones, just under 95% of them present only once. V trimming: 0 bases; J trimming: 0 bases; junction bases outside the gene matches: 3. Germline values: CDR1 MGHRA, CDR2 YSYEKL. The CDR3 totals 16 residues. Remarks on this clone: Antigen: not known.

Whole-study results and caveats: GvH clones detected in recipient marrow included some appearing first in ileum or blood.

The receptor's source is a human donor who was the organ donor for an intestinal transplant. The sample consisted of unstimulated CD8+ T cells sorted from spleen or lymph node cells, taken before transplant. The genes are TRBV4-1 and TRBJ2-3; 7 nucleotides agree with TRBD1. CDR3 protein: CASSQDRDSSTDTQYF. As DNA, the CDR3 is TGCGCCAGCAGCCAAGATCGGGACAGTAGCACAGATACGCAGTATTTT.